The entry below describes one T cell receptor (beta chain). Its antigen target is currently unknown. No base qualities exist here, and no much larger clone lies one base off it. The sample originates from a study of blood T cell repertoires in COVID-19 (dated by TCRdb to the early 2020s). For context, the study as a whole: Collaborator samples came from the United States, Italy and Spain and covered acute and convalescent phases of COVID-19. HLA class I and class II types, where available, came from metadata supplied by the sample provider rather than from assay-based typing. Subjects who had been exposed to COVID-19, were actively infected with it, or had recovered from it provided the deeply sampled blood TCRbeta repertoires that made up the dataset. Samples were obtained from the ongoing ImmuneRACE study (first 160 participants) and from 1,254 subjects provided by 6 global collaborators. The repertoires were released in a freely available public database meant as a resource for research on the immune response to SARS-CoV-2. Nearly every sample came with metadata listing a de-identified subject ID, COVID-19 status, age in years and sex. The prospective study material was composed of cDNA or gDNA derived from T cells, B-cell-depleted T cells, or PBMCs. Broader findings and caveats from the paper: The amount of clinical and demographic metadata varied by source and participant and was provided uncurated.

The immunoSEQ Assay, a bias-controlled multiplex PCR, was used to amplify TCRbeta CDR3 regions from genomic DNA. The authors' analysis ran thus. Within the assay, amplification of reference gene primers was used to estimate how many nucleated cells each sample contained. To quantify the absolute abundance of each unique TCRbeta CDR3 rearrangement, sequence reads were collapsed and filtered. For each sample, productive Simpson clonality was calculated as the square root of Simpson's diversity index over productive rearrangements. As stored in TCRdb, this immuneACCESS dataset retains in-frame rearrangements with V and J assigned. A fraction of the clones does not appear; measured against another copy, unresolved V genes explain less than half of the discrepancy, and the remainder lacks a known reason. V, J and clone size are those of that table, while D and trimming were read from the DNA. Across this sample there are more than 300,000 clones, with 88% seen only once. In total, the top ten clones hold 1.5% to 2% of the sample.

In Seattle, one collaborating source enrolled patients while the infection was active and tracked those patients longitudinally over the course of disease. The collaborating institutions used their own protocols to collect whole blood in K2EDTA tubes. For TCRbeta analysis, collaborator samples were shipped as frozen whole blood, as isolated PBMCs, or as DNA extracted from either sample type. The CDR3, cysteine through phenylalanine, is 16 amino acids long. Only the CDR3 region is kept as DNA, spanning 48 bases read in frame from base 1. Germline trimming: 5 bases from V, 4 bases from J; junction bases outside gene matches: 9. Based on the germline V gene (reference sequence), the CDR1 and CDR2 sequences are SEHNR and FQNEAQ.

Here the chain combines TRBV7-9 and TRBJ2-5, and 11 junctional nucleotides match TRBD2. The sequence came from a woman aged 25 to 39 with COVID-19, enrolled during active disease. The sample taken for sequencing was peripheral blood. The DNA is as follows: TGTGCCAGCAGCCGCAGGCTAGCGGGGGGCTCAGAGACCCAGTACTTC. This sequence encodes CASSRRLAGGSETQYF.